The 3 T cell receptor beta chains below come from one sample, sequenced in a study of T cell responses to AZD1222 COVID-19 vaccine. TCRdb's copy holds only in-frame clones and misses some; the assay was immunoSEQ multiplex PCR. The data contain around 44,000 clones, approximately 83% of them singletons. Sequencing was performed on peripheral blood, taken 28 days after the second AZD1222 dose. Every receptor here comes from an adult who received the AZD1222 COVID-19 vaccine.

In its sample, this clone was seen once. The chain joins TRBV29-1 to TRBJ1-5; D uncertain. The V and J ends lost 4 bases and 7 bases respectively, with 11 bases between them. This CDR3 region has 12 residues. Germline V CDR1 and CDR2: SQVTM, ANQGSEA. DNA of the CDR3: TGCAGCGTTGGCGAGATGGGACAGCCCCAGCATTTT. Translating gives CSVGEMGQPQHF.

The CDR3 protein is CAWSQGDYGYTF. The DNA for the CDR3 is TGTGCCTGGAGTCAAGGAGACTATGGCTACACCTTC. The rearrangement uses TRBV30 and TRBJ1-2; D is unclear. Trimming cost V 2 bases and J 3 bases, with 7 bases left between them. Germline V gives CDR1 GTSNPN, CDR2 SVGIG (reference sequence). The CDR3 loop spans 12 amino acids. The full variable domain, rest sourced from reference TRBV30 and TRBJ1-2, is SQTIHQWPATLVQPVGSPLSLECTVEGTSNPNLYWYRQAAGRGLQLLFYSVGIGQISSEVPQNLSASRPQDRQFILSSKKLLLSDSGFYLCAWSQGDYGYTFGSGTRLTVV.

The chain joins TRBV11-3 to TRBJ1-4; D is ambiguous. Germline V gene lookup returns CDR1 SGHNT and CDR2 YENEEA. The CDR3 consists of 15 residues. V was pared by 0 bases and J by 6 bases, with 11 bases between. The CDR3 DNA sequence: TGTGCCAGCAGCTTAGATAGGAGGAGGGATGAAAAACTGTTTTTT. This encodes CASSLDRRRDEKLFF.